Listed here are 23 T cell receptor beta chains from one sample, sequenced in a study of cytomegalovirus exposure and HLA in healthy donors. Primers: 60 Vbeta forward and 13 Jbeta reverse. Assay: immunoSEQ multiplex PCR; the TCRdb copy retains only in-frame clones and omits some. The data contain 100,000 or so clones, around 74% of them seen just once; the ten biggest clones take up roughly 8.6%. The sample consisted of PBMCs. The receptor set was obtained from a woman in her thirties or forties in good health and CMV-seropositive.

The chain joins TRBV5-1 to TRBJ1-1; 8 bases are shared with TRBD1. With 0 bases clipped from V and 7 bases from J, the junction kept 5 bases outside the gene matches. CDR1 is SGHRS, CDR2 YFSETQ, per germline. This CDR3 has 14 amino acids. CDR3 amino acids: CASSLVQGAIEAFF. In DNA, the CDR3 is TGCGCCAGCAGCTTGGTTCAGGGGGCAATTGAAGCTTTCTTT.

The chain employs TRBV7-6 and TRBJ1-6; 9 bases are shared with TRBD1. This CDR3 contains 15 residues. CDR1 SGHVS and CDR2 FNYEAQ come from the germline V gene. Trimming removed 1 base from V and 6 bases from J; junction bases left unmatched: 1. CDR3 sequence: CASSLGGQGNSPLHF. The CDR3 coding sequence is TGTGCCAGCAGCTTAGGGGGACAGGGTAATTCACCCCTCCACTTT.

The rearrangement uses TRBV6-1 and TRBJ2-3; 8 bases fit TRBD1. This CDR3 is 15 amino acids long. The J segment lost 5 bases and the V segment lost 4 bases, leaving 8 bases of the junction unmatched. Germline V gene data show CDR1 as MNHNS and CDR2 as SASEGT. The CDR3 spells CASSATTGVGDTQYF. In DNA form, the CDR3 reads TGTGCCAGCAGTGCTACGACAGGGGTAGGAGATACGCAGTATTTT.

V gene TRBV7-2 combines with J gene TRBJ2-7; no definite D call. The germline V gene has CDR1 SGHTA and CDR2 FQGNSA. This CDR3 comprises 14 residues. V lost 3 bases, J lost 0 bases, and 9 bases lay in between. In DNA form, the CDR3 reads TGTGCCAGCAGCTTTAGCAGTTCCTCCTACGAGCAGTACTTC. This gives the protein CASSFSSSSYEQYF.

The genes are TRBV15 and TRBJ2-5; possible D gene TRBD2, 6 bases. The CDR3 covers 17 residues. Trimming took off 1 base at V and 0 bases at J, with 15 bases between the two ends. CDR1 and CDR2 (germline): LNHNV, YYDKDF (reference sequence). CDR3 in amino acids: CATSRVGSRGHQETQYF. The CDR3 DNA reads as TGTGCCACCAGCAGAGTCGGGTCGCGGGGACACCAAGAGACCCAGTACTTC.

CDR3 DNA: TGTGCCAGCAGCCCCCAACAGGTGGGTTTCAATTCACCCCTCCACTTT. It translates to CASSPQQVGFNSPLHF. The chain links TRBV4-2 to TRBJ1-6, with D maybe TRBD1 (5 bases). The CDR3 consists of 16 residues. V shed 4 bases and J shed 7 bases, with 17 bases lying between them. Germline assignment: CDR1 LGHNA and CDR2 YNFKEQ.

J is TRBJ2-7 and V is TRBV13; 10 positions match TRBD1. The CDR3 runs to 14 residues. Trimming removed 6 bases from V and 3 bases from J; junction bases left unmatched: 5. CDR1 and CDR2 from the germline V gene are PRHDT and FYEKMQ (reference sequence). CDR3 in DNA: TGTGCCAGCAGACGACAGGGGGCCGGCTACGAGCAGTACTTC. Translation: CASRRQGAGYEQYF.

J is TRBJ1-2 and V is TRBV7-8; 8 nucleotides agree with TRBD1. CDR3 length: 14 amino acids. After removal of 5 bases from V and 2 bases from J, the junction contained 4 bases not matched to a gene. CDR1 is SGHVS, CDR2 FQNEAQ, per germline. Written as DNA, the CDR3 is TGTGCCAGCAGCCCCAGGACAGGGAACTATGGCTACACCTTC. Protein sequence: CASSPRTGNYGYTF.

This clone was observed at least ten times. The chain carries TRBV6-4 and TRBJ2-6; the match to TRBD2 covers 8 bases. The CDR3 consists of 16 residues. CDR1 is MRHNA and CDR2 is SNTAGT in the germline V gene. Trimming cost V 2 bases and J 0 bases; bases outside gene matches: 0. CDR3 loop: CASSDSGGSGANVLTF. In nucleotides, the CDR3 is TGTGCCAGCAGTGACAGCGGGGGCTCTGGGGCCAACGTCCTGACTTTC.

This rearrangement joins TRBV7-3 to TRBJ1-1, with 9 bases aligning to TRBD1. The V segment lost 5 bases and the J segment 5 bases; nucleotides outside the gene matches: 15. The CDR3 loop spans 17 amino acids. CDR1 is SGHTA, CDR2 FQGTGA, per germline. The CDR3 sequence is CASSPLGGQGQVTEAFF. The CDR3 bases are TGTGCCAGCAGCCCGTTGGGGGGACAGGGACAGGTGACTGAAGCTTTCTTT.

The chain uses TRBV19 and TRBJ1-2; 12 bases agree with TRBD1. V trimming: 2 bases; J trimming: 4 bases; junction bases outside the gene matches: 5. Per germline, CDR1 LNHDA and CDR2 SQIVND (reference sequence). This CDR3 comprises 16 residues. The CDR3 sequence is CASSILPGQGAYGYTF. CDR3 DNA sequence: TGTGCCAGTAGTATATTACCGGGACAGGGGGCCTATGGCTACACCTTC.

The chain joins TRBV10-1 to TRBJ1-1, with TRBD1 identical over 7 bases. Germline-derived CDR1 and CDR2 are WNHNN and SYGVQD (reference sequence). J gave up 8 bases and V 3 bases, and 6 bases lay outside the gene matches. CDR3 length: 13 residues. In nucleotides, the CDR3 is TGCGCCAGCAGTGAACCGGACAGGTCAGAAGCTTTCTTT. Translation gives CASSEPDRSEAFF.

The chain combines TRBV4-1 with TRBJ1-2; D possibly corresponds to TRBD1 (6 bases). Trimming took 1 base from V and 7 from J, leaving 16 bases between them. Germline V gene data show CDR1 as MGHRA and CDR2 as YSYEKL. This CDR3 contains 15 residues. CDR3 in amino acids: CASSQVQGSAGGYTF. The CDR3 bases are TGCGCCAGCAGCCAAGTACAGGGAAGCGCAGGTGGCTACACCTTC.

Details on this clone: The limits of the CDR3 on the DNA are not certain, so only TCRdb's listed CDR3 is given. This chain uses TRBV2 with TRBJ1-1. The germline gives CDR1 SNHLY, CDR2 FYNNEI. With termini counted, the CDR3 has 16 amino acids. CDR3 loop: CASSDFRGAADTEAFF.

DNA for the CDR3: TGCGCCAGCAGCTTGGACCACGAGGACGAGCAGTACTTC. Protein sequence: CASSLDHEDEQYF. The J gene is TRBJ2-7, the V gene TRBV5-1; D unresolved. V lost 0 bases and J lost 5, with 9 bases in between. Germline V lookup: CDR1 SGHRS, CDR2 YFSETQ. The CDR3 contains 13 residues.

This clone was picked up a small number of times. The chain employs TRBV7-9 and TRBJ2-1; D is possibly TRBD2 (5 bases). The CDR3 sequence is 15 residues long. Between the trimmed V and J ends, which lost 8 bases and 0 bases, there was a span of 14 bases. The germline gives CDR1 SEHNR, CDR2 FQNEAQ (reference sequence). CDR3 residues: CASGVRAHSYNEQFF. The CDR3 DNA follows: TGTGCCAGCGGAGTGAGGGCACACTCCTACAATGAGCAGTTCTTC.

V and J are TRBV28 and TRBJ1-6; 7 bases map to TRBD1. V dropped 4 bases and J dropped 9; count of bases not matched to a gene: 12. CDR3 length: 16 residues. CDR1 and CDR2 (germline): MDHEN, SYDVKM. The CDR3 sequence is CASSSGPDRDSSPLHF. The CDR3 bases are TGTGCCAGCAGTTCTGGGCCTGATCGGGACAGTTCACCCCTCCACTTT.

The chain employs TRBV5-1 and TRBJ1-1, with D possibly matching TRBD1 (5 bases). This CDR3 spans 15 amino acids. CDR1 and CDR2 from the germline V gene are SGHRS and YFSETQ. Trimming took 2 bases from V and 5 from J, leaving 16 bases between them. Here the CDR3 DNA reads TGCGCCAGCAGCTTATCAGGGATTTTTGGTACTGAAGCTTTCTTT. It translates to CASSLSGIFGTEAFF.

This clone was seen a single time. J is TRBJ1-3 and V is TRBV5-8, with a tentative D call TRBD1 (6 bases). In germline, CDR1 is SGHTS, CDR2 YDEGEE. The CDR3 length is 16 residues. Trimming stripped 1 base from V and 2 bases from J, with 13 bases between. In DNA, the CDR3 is TGTGCCAGCAGCTTGCCTACAGGGTCCCCTGGAAACACCATATATTTT. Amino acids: CASSLPTGSPGNTIYF.

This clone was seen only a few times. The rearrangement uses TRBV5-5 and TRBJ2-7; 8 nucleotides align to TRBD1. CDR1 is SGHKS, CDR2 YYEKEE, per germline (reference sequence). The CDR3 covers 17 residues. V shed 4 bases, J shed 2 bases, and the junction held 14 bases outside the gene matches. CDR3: CASSPRSGTGYTYEQYF. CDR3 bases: TGTGCCAGCAGCCCCAGATCCGGGACAGGATACACCTACGAGCAGTACTTC.

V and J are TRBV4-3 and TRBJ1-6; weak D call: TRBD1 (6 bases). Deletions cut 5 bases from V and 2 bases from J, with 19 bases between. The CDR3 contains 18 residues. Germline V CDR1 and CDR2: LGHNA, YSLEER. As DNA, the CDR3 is TGCGCCAGCAGCAGTTACAGGGCAGGGGCCCCCTATAATTCACCCCTCCACTTT. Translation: CASSSYRAGAPYNSPLHF.

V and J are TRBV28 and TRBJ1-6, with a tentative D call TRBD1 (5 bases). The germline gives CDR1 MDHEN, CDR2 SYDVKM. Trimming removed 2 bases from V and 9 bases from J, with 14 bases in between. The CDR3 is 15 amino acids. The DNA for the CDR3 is TGTGCCAGCAGTTTAGGGAGGGGCCTGGGTTCACCCCTCCACTTT. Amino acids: CASSLGRGLGSPLHF.

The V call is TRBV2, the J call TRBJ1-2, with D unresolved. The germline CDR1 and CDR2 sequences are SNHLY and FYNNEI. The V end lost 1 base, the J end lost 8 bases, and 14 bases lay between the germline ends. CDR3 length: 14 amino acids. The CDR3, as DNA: TGTGCCAGCAGTGAAGAGAGGGAGGAGTACGGCTACACCTTC. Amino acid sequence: CASSEEREEYGYTF. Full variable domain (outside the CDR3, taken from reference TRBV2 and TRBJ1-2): EPEVTQTPSHQVTQMGQEVILRCVPISNHLYFYWYRQILGQKVEFLVSFYNNEISEKSEIFDDQFSVERPDGSNFTLKIRSTKLEDSAMYFCASSEEREEYGYTFGSGTRLTVV.